This TCR beta chain is drawn from a study of T-cell reconstitution after alpha-beta-depleted transplantation in children. Study-wide results and limits: For some patients, TCRbeta diversity was high at day 60 because of recipient T cells and thymic progenitors that survived. The main origin of T-cell counts and diversity one year after transplant was newly produced T cells.

A remark on this clonotype: The antigen is unknown.

With 0 bases removed from V and 5 bases from J, the gap between germline ends came to 9 bases. The germline CDR1 and CDR2 sequences are SGHRS and YFSETQ. This CDR3 is 13 amino acids long. For TCRbeta, the library was prepared with unique molecular identifiers. One entry per CDR3 protein, called by TCRdb with MiXCR from the PCR reads. The sample holds about 900,000 distinct CDR3 sequences; roughly 29% are singletons and the top ten take more than 25%. Here the sequenced sample was PBMCs, mostly from graft donor cells, taken 360 days after TCRalphabeta/CD19-depleted stem cell transplant. This chain links TRBV5-1 with TRBJ2-7; no clear D gene. The TCR was taken from a boy in the first two years of life who had a stem cell transplant for SCID, so the T cells may come from the graft donor. The CDR3 DNA is TGCGCCAGCAGCTTGGTTCAGGTCGACGAGCAGTACTTC. It yields the protein CASSLVQVDEQYF.